The source of this T cell receptor beta chain is a study of patients and donors after allogeneic stem cell transplantation (TCRdb year 2020). The library was made by RT-PCR. Sequencer: NextSeq 550. TCRdb's own reprocessing of the public reads used fastp at Q25 and MiXCR and kept productive beta chains. CDR3 protein sequences are deduplicated, and each keeps its most common genes and DNA. This sample lists over 150,000 distinct CDR3 sequences; about 30% were detected once. About 3% of the sample is taken by the ten largest. The germline V gene supplies CDR1 KGHDR and CDR2 SFDVKD. The CDR3 spans 18 residues, from the cysteine through the phenylalanine. CDR3 DNA is the only sequence kept; it has 54 bases, read in frame from the first base. Ends trimmed: V by 0 bases, J by 6 bases; bases unmatched to a gene: 7. As for this clonotype: Its binding antigen is unknown. Base qualities were left out, and no much larger clone turns up one base away.

Here the chain combines TRBV24-1 and TRBJ2-2, and 12 bases in between align with TRBD1. The receptor was derived from a human donor who was either an allogeneic HSCT recipient or a stem cell or donor lymphocyte infusion donor (not recorded which). It is not recorded whose cells these are; they may come from a transplant donor. Sequenced sample: blood, either unsorted or a sorted T cell fraction (not recorded which). The CDR3 amino acid sequence is: CATSDLLRGTGGPGELFF. The DNA sequence follows: TGTGCCACCAGTGATTTGCTACGCGGGACAGGGGGCCCCGGGGAGCTGTTTTTT.